This TCR beta chain was obtained from a study of Ad26.COV2.S vaccination and SARS-CoV-2 variants. This clone was seen just once. Its specificity is unknown. CDR1 is SGHNT and CDR2 is YYREEE in the germline V gene (reference sequence). Trimming removed 4 bases from V and 1 base from J; junction bases left unmatched: 5. The CDR3 extends over 16 amino acids. Study-level points and caveats: Following vaccination, spike-specific CD8+ and CD4+ T cell responses reportedly exhibited substantial breadth. Measurement of non-spike TCR breadth gave similar results in vaccine and placebo recipients. An underestimation of total T cell responses may have resulted from the TCR breadth and depth analyses.

Libraries were prepared by immunoSEQ multiplex PCR; TCRdb keeps only in-frame clonotypes and omits some of them. Here the sample spans roughly 180,000 clones, approximately 88% being singletons. The sample consisted of peripheral blood, taken after recovery from COVID-19. This sequence was found in a human donor who had recovered from COVID-19. The chain carries TRBV5-4 and TRBJ2-5; the match to TRBD2 covers 12 bases. CDR3 bases: TGTGCCAGCAGCACTTGGACTAGCGGGGTCCAAGAGACCCAGTACTTC. Protein: CASSTWTSGVQETQYF.